This entry is about one T cell receptor beta chain. The CDR3 spans 14 residues. Per the germline V gene, CDR1 is LNHDA and CDR2 is SQIVND (reference sequence). The V gene end was trimmed by 5 bases and the J gene end by 3 bases; junction bases not matched to a gene: 3. Amplification used 60 Vbeta primers and 13 Jbeta primers. Original processing methods: An analysis that came later counted some 85 million unique TCR beta chains, around 10 million shared. This table comes from immunoSEQ multiplex PCR, and its TCRdb copy is limited to in-frame clones, with some not included. Clone size and the V and J calls come from that table; the DNA yielded D and trimming. Among roughly 120,000 clones listed, 67% were seen once. The data were taken from a study of cytomegalovirus exposure and HLA in healthy donors.

Specimen: PBMCs. The TCR comes from a young man in good health and CMV-seropositive. J is TRBJ2-3 and V is TRBV19, with 9 bases aligning to TRBD2. The CDR3 sequence: CASSGSGGTDTQYF. CDR3 bases: TGTGCCAGTAGTGGGAGCGGGGGGACAGATACGCAGTATTTT.